This TCR beta chain emerged from a study of identical twins. TCRdb re-derived calls from the 5' RACE reads in MiXCR, one entry per CDR3 protein. The data contain around 340,000 distinct CDR3 sequences, over 9% of them singletons. CDR3 length: 14 amino acids. Trimming left V 5 bases short and J 3 bases short, with 13 bases between. Germline V gene data show CDR1 as SEHNR and CDR2 as FQNEAQ (reference sequence). These data also formed part of another study, on yellow fever vaccine responses in identical twins.

The rearrangement links TRBV7-9 to TRBJ1-1; no firm D call. This TCR derives from a woman aged 18-29 years in good health. The specimen was CD8+ T cells sorted from blood. CDR3 in DNA: TGTGCCAGCAGCCAAGACACACCATACACTGAAGCTTTCTTT. As protein: CASSQDTPYTEAFF.